These T cell receptor beta chains were read from a single sample in a study of blood T cells in healthy people across ages. MiXCR, run by TCRdb on the 5' RACE reads, gives a single entry per CDR3 protein. Of some 900,000 distinct CDR3 sequences detected, 40% to 60% appear once; the ten largest clones hold roughly 13%. Source material: blood. The source of these receptors is a man younger than 45 in good health. Both conserved end residues are part of each CDR3. The D gene is left open where the match is weak. Rows give clone size only sometimes, using once, few, many, or a class for an expanded clone.

>few|TRBJ1-4|TRBV4-1|-
TGCGCCAGCAGCCGTCTCAGGGCGACTAATGAAAAACTGTTTTTT
CASSRLRATNEKLFF
>few|TRBJ1-1|TRBV11-2|-
TGTGCCAGCAGCTTAGTCCAGGGGAGGGCTGAAGCTTTCTTT
CASSLVQGRAEAFF
>once|TRBJ2-3|TRBV12-3/TRBV12-4|-
TGTGCCAGCAGTTTGGGTCCCTCATTAGTGCGCACAGATACGCAGTATTTT
CASSLGPSLVRTDTQYF
>-|TRBJ2-1|TRBV5-6|-
TGTGCCAGCAGCTTGTTCCCAGGGGACGGATACAATGAGCAGTTCTTC
CASSLFPGDGYNEQFF
>-|TRBJ2-7|TRBV6-5|TRBD2
TGTGCCAGCAGTTACTCCGGGGGGTTCTCCTACGAGCAGTACTTC
CASSYSGGFSYEQYF
>-|TRBJ2-1|TRBV27|-
TGTGCCAGCAGTTTTTTGAACGATGAGCAGTTCTTC
CASSFLNDEQFF
>-|TRBJ1-4|TRBV15|-
TGTGCCACCAGCCGCAGGAGCGCAACTAATGAAAAACTGTTTTTT
CATSRRSATNEKLFF
>-|TRBJ2-3|TRBV7-2|TRBD2
TGTGCCAGCAGCTTAGTCTTTTCGGCTAGCGGGGGGGCAGATACGCAGTATTTT
CASSLVFSASGGADTQYF
>-|TRBJ1-1|TRBV3-1|-
TGTGCCAGCACCCGAGCAAACACTGAAGCTTTCTTT
CASTRANTEAFF
>few|TRBJ2-5|TRBV2|-
TGTGCCAGCAGTGACAGGACAACCCAAGAGACCCAGTACTTC
CASSDRTTQETQYF
>few|TRBJ2-7|TRBV10-3|TRBD2
TGTGCCATCGCGGGGGGAGGCTACGAGCAGTACTTC
CAIAGGGYEQYF
>many|TRBJ2-5|TRBV4-3|-
TGCGCCAGCAGCCAAGATCGGGGGACCCAGTACTTC
CASSQDRGTQYF
>-|TRBJ2-5|TRBV25-1|TRBD1
TGTGCCAGCAGTGAGGCAGGACAGGGGCTCGGAGAGCAGTACTTC
CASSEAGQGLGEQYF
>-|TRBJ2-5|TRBV9|-
TGTGCCAGCAGCGAACCACTTGGGGGTAGCCCCAACAATGAGCAGTACTTC
CASSEPLGGSPNNEQYF
>-|TRBJ2-5|TRBV3-1|TRBD1
TGTGCCAGCAGCCAAGGGACAGGGACTTGGGAGACCCAGTACTTC
CASSQGTGTWETQYF
>few|TRBJ2-1|TRBV7-8|TRBD1
TGTGCCAGCAGCTTAGATGGGTTGGGGACAGACAATGAGCAGTTCTTC
CASSLDGLGTDNEQFF
>-|TRBJ2-3|TRBV12-3/TRBV12-4|-
TGTGCCAGCAGTTTATGGAGAGAGGGCGCAGATACGCAGTATTTT
CASSLWREGADTQYF
>-|TRBJ1-2|TRBV11-3|TRBD1
TGTGCCAGCAGCAAAAGGACAGGGGTATTCTATGGCTACACCTTC
CASSKRTGVFYGYTF
>-|TRBJ1-1|TRBV5-1|TRBD1
TGCGCCAGCAGCTCCTCAGGGGGCTTGGCTAACACTGAAGCTTTCTTT
CASSSSGGLANTEAFF
>few|TRBJ2-3|TRBV28|-
TGTGCCAGCAGTTTTACCCGAGGGGCAGATACGCAGTATTTT
CASSFTRGADTQYF
>-|TRBJ2-5|TRBV14|-
TGTGCCAGCAGCCAAATCATTGGGACCCAGTACTTC
CASSQIIGTQYF
>-|TRBJ2-1|TRBV27|-
TGTGCCGGCAGTCCTTCGACAGTGAGCTCCTACAATGAGCAGTTCTTC
CAGSPSTVSSYNEQFF
>-|TRBJ2-3|TRBV3-1|-
TGTGCCAGCAGCCAAGCTGTCAACACAGATACGCAGTATTTT
CASSQAVNTDTQYF
>-|TRBJ2-7|TRBV18|TRBD1
TGTGCCAGCTCCCGGGGCACGACAGGGGACTACGAGCAGTACTTC
CASSRGTTGDYEQYF
>-|TRBJ2-7|TRBV27|-
TGTGCCAGCAGTTCGAAACCCACTAGCCTCCCCTACGAGCAGTACTTC
CASSSKPTSLPYEQYF
>-|TRBJ2-1|TRBV11-2|TRBD2
TGTGCCAGCAGCCGCCTGCTAGCGGGGGGCCCCAATGAGCAGTTCTTC
CASSRLLAGGPNEQFF
>-|TRBJ1-5|TRBV7-2|-
TGTGCCAGCAGCTTATCTGGGGAACAGCCCCAGCATTTT
CASSLSGEQPQHF
>-|TRBJ1-2|TRBV6-6|-
TGTGCCAGCCTTGACGGGGGCTATGGCTACACCTTC
CASLDGGYGYTF
>-|TRBJ2-3|TRBV25-1|-
TGTGCCAGCAGTGAATCGGGGTCCAGAGATACGCAGTATTTT
CASSESGSRDTQYF
>many|TRBJ2-4|TRBV5-1|-
TGCGCCAGCAGCGGCGGACAGGGAGGGACCAAAAACATTCAGTACTTC
CASSGGQGGTKNIQYF
>-|TRBJ1-2|TRBV30|TRBD1
TGTGCCTGCCCCGGACAGGTCGAGCTCTATGGCTACACCTTC
CACPGQVELYGYTF
>many|TRBJ2-6|TRBV4-2|-
TGTGCCAGCAGCCCCCGGCTGTTTGTTAGTGGGGCCAACGTCCTGACTTTC
CASSPRLFVSGANVLTF
>many|TRBJ1-2|TRBV12-3/TRBV12-4|-
TGTGCCAGCAGTTTAGATGGCTACACCTTC
CASSLDGYTF
>few|TRBJ2-7|TRBV18|-
TGTGCCAGCTCACCATCTAGGGTCTACTACGAGCAGTACTTC
CASSPSRVYYEQYF
>-|TRBJ1-1|TRBV5-1|TRBD1
TGCGCCAGCCAAGACGGAGACAGGGGGAACACTGAAGCTTTCTTT
CASQDGDRGNTEAFF
>-|TRBJ2-5|TRBV30|-
TGTGCCTGGAGTGTACGAGGGGGTATAGGGGAGACCCAGTACTTC
CAWSVRGGIGETQYF
>-|TRBJ1-2|TRBV12-3/TRBV12-4|-
TGTGCCAGCAGTCGGGGTAATGGCTACACCTTC
CASSRGNGYTF
>few|TRBJ2-7|TRBV7-2|-
TGTGCCAGCAGCTTATTCGGGGCTTCGGCCTCCTACGAGCAGTACTTC
CASSLFGASASYEQYF
>few|TRBJ2-3|TRBV27|TRBD2
TGTGCCAGCAGTGATAATAGGCGGGGGGGAGCAGATACGCAGTATTTT
CASSDNRRGGADTQYF
>-|TRBJ2-5|TRBV5-1|-
TGCGCCAGCAGCCCCCGGGCAGGGGAGGCCCAAGAGACCCAGTACTTC
CASSPRAGEAQETQYF
>-|TRBJ2-5|TRBV3-1|TRBD2
TGTGCCAGCAGCCTTCTCTCTGGGGCGGGGGGGCCGGAGACCCAGTACTTC
CASSLLSGAGGPETQYF
>many|TRBJ1-5|TRBV7-9|-
TGTGCCAGCAGCCTAAGGGGGGCGAGAGGGGGTCAGCCCCAGCATTTT
CASSLRGARGGQPQHF
>-|TRBJ1-2|TRBV5-1|TRBD1
TGCGCCAGCAGCGGGGACAGGGGGCAAGGCTGCACCTTC
CASSGDRGQGCTF